These 4 T cell receptor beta chains originate from one sample sequenced in a study of multiple sclerosis patients with progressive multifocal leukoencephalopathy. As to time point: time of PML onset. Measured with immunoSEQ multiplex PCR; TCRdb has only the in-frame clones, and not every one. The sample has tens of thousands of clones, about 85% seen once. The sample was PBMCs, taken from a patient treated with natalizumab. All receptors come from a woman between 25 and 40 years old with progressive multifocal leukoencephalopathy.

The chain is built from TRBV10-1 and TRBJ2-1, with D unresolved. The germline V gene encodes CDR1 WNHNN and CDR2 SYGVQD (reference sequence). This CDR3 is built from 13 residues. V was cut by 3 bases and J by 9 bases, with 12 bases left in between. CDR3 nucleotide sequence: TGCGCCAGCAGTGAATTAGGGATTGGTGAGCAGTTCTTC. Its translation is CASSELGIGEQFF.

The chain carries TRBV4-2 and TRBJ1-2; D is ambiguous. Germline CDR1 and CDR2: LGHNA and YNFKEQ. V was clipped by 4 bases and J by 4 bases, with 10 bases between them. The CDR3 loop spans 13 amino acids. As DNA, the CDR3 is TGTGCCAGCAGCCCGGGAGTAATCTATGGCTACACCTTC. It specifies CASSPGVIYGYTF.

The CDR3 sequence is CASNPRQGAAYEQYF. The DNA of the CDR3 is TGTGCCAGCAATCCTCGACAGGGGGCGGCCTACGAGCAGTACTTC. V usage is TRBV6-6 and J usage is TRBJ2-7, with 10 bases that match TRBD1. The CDR3 totals 15 residues. V trimming: 7 bases; J trimming: 2 bases; junction bases outside the gene matches: 8. Germline loops: CDR1 MNHNY, CDR2 SVGAGI (reference sequence).

This chain links TRBV30 with TRBJ2-6, with 7 bases lining up with TRBD1. V was pared by 2 bases and J by 1 base, with 8 bases of the junction left unmatched. There are 17 residues in the CDR3. The germline CDR1 and CDR2 sequences are GTSNPN and SVGIG (reference sequence). CDR3 region: CAWSTRPGGSGANVLTF. CDR3 bases: TGTGCCTGGAGTACCCGGCCAGGGGGTTCTGGGGCCAACGTCCTGACTTTC.